Below, 4 T cell receptor beta chains from the same sample are listed, as sequenced in a study of glioma-infiltrating T cells. Using RNA template, CDR3s of TCR alpha and beta were amplified with iRepertoire arm-PCR. MiXCR was run by TCRdb on the multiplex PCR reads, yielding one entry per CDR3 protein. The data contain around 130,000 distinct CDR3 sequences, about 25% of them singletons. Material for sequencing was glioma tissue, nonneoplastic brain tissue, or PBMCs (not recorded which). Source of these receptors: a human donor with low-grade glioma or glioblastoma, undergoing nonglioma brain surgery, or in good health (not recorded which).

This chain links TRBV5-4 with TRBJ1-6; D gene unclear. CDR3 length: 14 amino acids. Germline V gene lookup returns CDR1 SGHNT and CDR2 YYREEE (reference sequence). The ends were cut back, 2 bases at V and 11 bases at J, with 14 bases in the middle. CDR3 residues: CASSFGRAAAPLHF. CDR3 in DNA: TGTGCCAGCAGCTTTGGAAGGGCAGCGGCACCCCTCCACTTT.

This clonotype was recorded a few times. The chain is built from TRBV28 and TRBJ2-5; 11 bases fit TRBD1. J gave up 7 bases and V 6 bases, and 7 bases lay outside the gene matches. The V gene's germline CDR1 is MDHEN and CDR2 SYDVKM. The CDR3 length is 14 residues. The DNA for the CDR3 is TGTGCCAGCAGACCTCCGGGACAGGGGGGGACCCAGTACTTC. It translates to CASRPPGQGGTQYF.

The J gene is TRBJ2-1, the V gene TRBV12-3 or TRBV12-4; a possible D gene is TRBD2 (6 bases). This CDR3 is built from 15 residues. V lost 1 base, J lost 2 bases, and 9 bases lay in between. CDR3 in amino acids: CASSLGGTPYNEQFF. The CDR3 nucleotides read TGTGCCAGCAGTTTAGGTGGGACTCCCTACAATGAGCAGTTCTTC.

This chain joins TRBV28 and TRBJ2-2, with unresolved D. CDR1 MDHEN and CDR2 SYDVKM come from the germline V gene. There are 15 residues in the CDR3. The germline V and J ends were trimmed by 1 base and 7 bases, with 13 bases remaining between them. CDR3 amino acids: CASSLSSLMGGELFF. DNA of the CDR3: TGTGCCAGCAGTTTATCATCCCTCATGGGCGGGGAGCTGTTTTTT.